The rows below give T cell receptor beta chains drawn from one sample of a study of cytomegalovirus exposure and HLA in healthy donors. The data were produced by immunoSEQ multiplex PCR, yet TCRdb's version contains in-frame clones alone and is incomplete. In the table there are over 100,000 clones, more than 75% of which are singletons. Sequencing was done on a sample of PBMCs. Every receptor here comes from a male donor in good health and CMV-seronegative. CDR3s include the opening cysteine and the closing phenylalanine or tryptophan. A D gene is named only where the DNA matches it firmly. Where a row states a size, it is once, few, many or the class of an expanded clone; other rows omit it.

>TRBD1|NA|TRBV4-3|TRBJ1-5
TGCGCCAGCAGGCCCGACAGGGATTGGGGCAATCAGCCCCAGCATTTT
CASRPDRDWGNQPQHF
>NA|few|TRBV7-9|TRBJ1-1
TGTGCCAGCAGCTTAGGGCTGGGGGCTTATACTGAAGCTTTCTTT
CASSLGLGAYTEAFF
>NA|NA|TRBV29-1|TRBJ1-5
TGCAGCGTCTCTACTGCGCATAGCAATCAGCCCCAGCATTTT
CSVSTAHSNQPQHF
>NA|few|TRBV6-5|TRBJ1-5
TGTGCCAGCAGTTTGGACAGATTTAGCAATCAGCCCCAGCATTTT
CASSLDRFSNQPQHF
>NA|few|TRBV10-2|TRBJ1-2
TGCGCCAGCAGCGTCAACTATGGCTACACCTTC
CASSVNYGYTF
>NA|few|TRBV4-3|TRBJ2-7
TGCGCCAGCAGCCAGGCAGCGGTGACTGCTAGCTCCTACGAGCAGTACTTC
CASSQAAVTASSYEQYF
>NA|NA|TRBV2|TRBJ1-4
TGTGCCAGCAGCCCCGAGGGGGCAACTAATGAAAAACTGTTTTTT
CASSPEGATNEKLFF
>TRBD2|once|TRBV19|TRBJ2-7
TGTGCCAGTAGTATAGATGGCGGGGGCTACGAGCAGTACTTC
CASSIDGGGYEQYF
>TRBD2|NA|TRBV7-2|TRBJ2-5
TGTGCCAGCAGCTTAGGGGTTAGCGGGGTAGAGACCCAGTACTTC
CASSLGVSGVETQYF
>TRBD1|NA|TRBV7-2|TRBJ1-2
TGTGCCAGCAGCTTCTCCCAGGGGGCGCGGGAGGGCTACACCTTC
CASSFSQGAREGYTF
>TRBD2|NA|TRBV6-4|TRBJ2-1
TGTGCCAGCAGTGTCGCTAGCGGGGAATACAATGAGCAGTTCTTC
CASSVASGEYNEQFF
>TRBD1|NA|TRBV9|TRBJ2-5
TGTGCCAGCAGCGTCAGACAGGGACCTCAAGAGACCCAGTACTTC
CASSVRQGPQETQYF
>TRBD2|NA|TRBV5-4|TRBJ2-3
TGTGCCAGCAGCTTAGGACTAGCGGGGGGGCCTGTGGATACGCAGTATTTT
CASSLGLAGGPVDTQYF
>TRBD2|NA|TRBV7-9|TRBJ2-3
TGTGCCAGCACCTTGACTAGCGGAACAGATACGCAGTATTTT
CASTLTSGTDTQYF
>NA|once|TRBV5-1|TRBJ1-2
TGCGCCAGCAGCTTGGAGCCGACAGACCGTTATGGCTACACCTTC
CASSLEPTDRYGYTF
>NA|NA|TRBV19|TRBJ1-4
TGTGCCAGTAGTATCGAGACAGGACGAAATGAAAAACTGTTTTTT
CASSIETGRNEKLFF
>TRBD2|NA|TRBV19|TRBJ2-1
TGTGCCAGTAGTAGATCGAGACTAGCGGGGGACAATGAGCAGTTCTTC
CASSRSRLAGDNEQFF
>TRBD2|NA|TRBV25-1|TRBJ2-3
TGTGCCAGCAGTGGGGCGGGGGGGCCGCGCACAGATACGCAGTATTTT
CASSGAGGPRTDTQYF
>NA|NA|TRBV5-1|TRBJ1-6
TGCGCCAGCAGCCCCGACTTGAGCTCCTATAATTCACCCCTCCACTTT
CASSPDLSSYNSPLHF
>NA|NA|TRBV29-1|TRBJ2-7
TGCAGCGTTGATGGACAGAGCTCCTACGAGCAGTACTTC
CSVDGQSSYEQYF
>TRBD1|NA|TRBV27|TRBJ2-3
TGTGCCAGCAGGAGGACAGGGGGCACAGATACGCAGTATTTT
CASRRTGGTDTQYF
>NA|few|TRBV29-1|TRBJ1-3
TGCAGCGTTGAAGGGAGGGACACCATATATTTT
CSVEGRDTIYF
>NA|NA|TRBV12-5|TRBJ2-7
TGTGCTAGTGGTTTGGGGGCCTTGGACACCTCCTTATCCTACGAGCAGTACTTC
CASGLGALDTSLSYEQYF
>NA|NA|TRBV6-5|TRBJ1-6
TGTGCCAGCAGTTACGGAGGGCCGGTAGGTTCACCCCTCCACTTT
CASSYGGPVGSPLHF
>NA|NA|TRBV6-5|TRBJ2-5
TGCGCCAGCAGTTACGCCCTAGAAGGAGAGACCCAGTACTTC
CASSYALEGETQYF
>NA|NA|TRBV5-3|TRBJ2-1
TGTGCCAGAAGCTGGGCGGGACCTTACAATGAGCAGTTCTTC
CARSWAGPYNEQFF
>NA|NA|TRBV7-9|TRBJ1-1
TGTTCCAGCAGCTTAGGGAACAGGCCGGCTTTCTTT
CSSSLGNRPAFF
>TRBD1|NA|TRBV7-2|TRBJ1-2
TGTGCCAGCAGCTTAGGCCGCCCGGGGGGACAGGGTCACGGCTACACCTTC
CASSLGRPGGQGHGYTF
>TRBD1|few|TRBV6-5|TRBJ1-5
TGTGCCAGCAGAAGACAGGGAAATCAGCCCCAGCATTTT
CASRRQGNQPQHF
>NA|NA|TRBV7-9|TRBJ2-7
TGTGCCAGCAGCCGGTCCCCAGGCTACGAGCAGTACTTC
CASSRSPGYEQYF
>TRBD1|few|TRBV6-1|TRBJ1-1
TGTGCCCTCAGGGGGGCGTCGCTATCTGAAGCTTTCTTT
CALRGASLSEAFF
>TRBD2|NA|TRBV5-1|TRBJ2-7
TGCGCCAGCAGCTGGGGGGGAGATCCTACCGAGCAGTACTTC
CASSWGGDPTEQYF
>TRBD1|NA|TRBV5-8|TRBJ1-1
TGTGCCAGCAGCTTGGGGGACAGGGGGCCGGAGAACACTGAAGCTTTCTTT
CASSLGDRGPENTEAFF
>NA|once|TRBV6-5|TRBJ1-5
TGTGCCAGCAGTTGCCGGGGGGAGTTATGCCAGCCCCAGCATTTT
CASSCRGELCQPQHF
>TRBD1|NA|TRBV6-5|TRBJ2-7
TGTGCCAGCAGTTACTCGACAGGGGCGACTTACGAGCAGTACTTC
CASSYSTGATYEQYF
>NA|NA|TRBV5-6|TRBJ2-3
TGTGCCAGCAGCTTGGTCAGGGGGGTCACAGATACGCAGTATTTT
CASSLVRGVTDTQYF
>NA|few|TRBV5-1|TRBJ1-1
TGCGCCAGCAGCTTGGACAGATTGAACACTGAAGCTTTCTTT
CASSLDRLNTEAFF
>NA|few|TRBV25-1|TRBJ2-7
TGTGCCAGCAGTGAATATGCGGGGAGCTCCTACGAGCAGTACTTC
CASSEYAGSSYEQYF